This passage covers 4 T cell receptor beta chains from one sample sequenced in a study of T cells in Graves' hyperthyroidism and ophthalmopathy. RNA transcripts served as the template for amplifying TCR beta CDR3 regions. Using the HTBI primer set, a first-round RT-PCR was run on the TCR CDR3. TCRdb redid the calling of the multiplex PCR reads with MiXCR, one entry per CDR3 protein. The sample shows a few hundred thousand distinct CDR3 sequences, around 20% of them seen only once. Sequencing was done on a sample of blood. The source is a man aged 18 to 29 with Graves' hyperthyroidism.

V gene TRBV7-2 combines with J gene TRBJ1-3; no firm D call. V was clipped by 1 base and J by 2 bases, with 9 bases between them. Germline CDR1 and CDR2: SGHTA and FQGNSA. The CDR3 length is 15 residues. CDR3 protein: CASSLGGRTGNTIYF. CDR3 nucleotides: TGTGCCAGCAGCTTAGGAGGGAGGACTGGAAACACCATATATTTT.

This chain joins TRBV7-9 and TRBJ2-7; D might be TRBD2 (6 bases). Germline V gene data show CDR1 as SEHNR and CDR2 as FQNEAQ (reference sequence). CDR3 length: 12 residues. The V and J ends lost 5 bases and 6 bases respectively, with 11 bases between them. CDR3 amino acids: CASSQDGGEQYF. CDR3 DNA sequence: TGTGCCAGCAGCCAAGACGGGGGCGAGCAGTACTTC.

This clonotype was detected many times. The J gene is TRBJ2-7, the V gene TRBV6-1; TRBD2 aligns across 9 bases. The germline gives CDR1 MNHNS, CDR2 SASEGT. This CDR3 region has 16 residues. The V gene end was trimmed by 3 bases and the J gene end by 2 bases; junction bases not matched to a gene: 8. CDR3 region: CASSDLGGGVTYEQYF. CDR3 DNA sequence: TGTGCCAGCAGTGACCTTGGCGGGGGGGTAACCTACGAGCAGTACTTC.

There are many counts of this clonotype. This chain links TRBV20-1 with TRBJ2-7; maybe TRBD2 (5 bases). Trimming removed 4 bases at V and 3 bases at J, with 16 bases between. Germline assignment: CDR1 DFQATT and CDR2 SNEGSKA (reference sequence). The CDR3 covers 14 residues. The CDR3, as DNA: TGCAGTGCTAAGGATCCCCGGGGTTTCTACGAGCAGTACTTC. Encoded protein: CSAKDPRGFYEQYF.